The 25 T cell receptor beta chains reported below all come from one sample, sequenced in a study of spatial heterogeneity in lung cancer. TCRdb reanalysed the 5' RACE reads using MiXCR and keeps one entry per CDR3 protein. The sample contains 95,000 or so distinct CDR3 sequences, around 9% of which appear only once. Stated time point: sample taken at primary tumor resection. The authors sequenced whole RNA from tumor, nontumor lung or frozen PBMC without sorting. The sequencing used PBMCs, collected at surgery. The receptors derive from a male donor with early-stage non-small cell lung cancer.

This clonotype was observed a few times. The chain carries TRBV18 and TRBJ1-1; the D is unclear. Germline values: CDR1 KGHSH, CDR2 LQKENI. The V end lost 2 bases, the J end lost 0 bases, and 4 bases lay between the germline ends. This CDR3 region has 13 residues. The CDR3 spells CASSPNLNTEAFF. DNA of the CDR3: TGTGCCAGCTCACCAAACCTGAACACTGAAGCTTTCTTT.

This clonotype was detected ten times or more. The genes are TRBV28 and TRBJ1-1; D is unresolved. Germline V gives CDR1 MDHEN, CDR2 SYDVKM. This CDR3 region has 12 residues. Trimming took off 4 bases at V and 5 bases at J, with 8 bases between the two ends. In nucleotides, the CDR3 is TGTGCCAGCAGTTCCTCAGTAACTGAAGCTTTCTTT. Its translation is CASSSSVTEAFF.

There are a few counts of this clonotype. V is TRBV5-1 and J is TRBJ2-7; the match to TRBD1 covers 8 bases. V was pared by 0 bases and J by 1 base, with 0 bases of the junction left unmatched. Germline CDR1 reads SGHRS; CDR2 reads YFSETQ. This CDR3 spans 14 amino acids. The CDR3 nucleotides are TGCGCCAGCAGCTTGGGGGACAGGTCCTACGAGCAGTACTTC. It codes for CASSLGDRSYEQYF.

In this sample, this clonotype turned up many times. V usage is TRBV28 and J usage is TRBJ2-3; D uncertain. The CDR3 covers 14 residues. The ends were cut back, 1 base at V and 0 bases at J, with 5 bases in the middle. Germline CDR1 and CDR2: MDHEN and SYDVKM. CDR3 in amino acids: CASSLFGSTDTQYF. DNA of the CDR3: TGTGCCAGCAGTTTATTCGGGAGCACAGATACGCAGTATTTT.

The chain combines TRBV19 with TRBJ1-5; D gene ambiguous. V shed 6 bases and J shed 5 bases, with 11 bases lying between them. Germline CDR1 and CDR2: LNHDA and SQIVND (reference sequence). There are 13 residues in the CDR3. This CDR3 is CASSGMMDQPQHF. DNA for the CDR3: TGTGCCAGTAGCGGGATGATGGATCAGCCCCAGCATTTT. Combining the CDR3 with reference TRBV19 and TRBJ1-5 gives the whole variable domain DGGITQSPKYLFRKEGQNVTLSCEQNLNHDAMYWYRQDPGQGLRLIYYSQIVNDFQKGDIAEGYSVSREKKESFPLTVTSAQKNPTAFYLCASSGMMDQPQHFGDGTRLSIL.

There are a few counts of this clonotype. The V call is TRBV7-2, the J call TRBJ1-2; D gene ambiguous. Trimming removed 5 bases at V and 2 bases at J, with 12 bases between. CDR1 is SGHTA and CDR2 is FQGNSA in the germline V gene. This CDR3 region has 14 residues. The CDR3 DNA is TGTGCCAGCAGCGAAGGGATCTTAAACTATGGCTACACCTTC. It translates to CASSEGILNYGYTF. The full variable domain, with the rest looked up from reference TRBV7-2 and TRBJ1-2, is GAGVSQSPSNKVTEKGKDVELRCDPISGHTALYWYRQSLGQGLEFLIYFQGNSAPDKSGLPSDRFSAERTGGSVSTLTIQRTQQEDSAVYLCASSEGILNYGYTFGSGTRLTVV.

The chain joins TRBV5-1 to TRBJ2-7, with D possibly being TRBD2 (6 bases). Germline V CDR1 and CDR2: SGHRS, YFSETQ. This CDR3 contains 15 residues. Trimming left V 0 bases short and J 3 bases short, with 13 bases between. As DNA, the CDR3 is TGCGCCAGCAGCTTGGGATTAGGCGGGAACTACGAGCAGTACTTC. Its translation: CASSLGLGGNYEQYF.

To note about this clonotype: Mismatch with germline at one junction end may stem from a read error. The V and J genes are TRBV6-5 and TRBJ1-1; 7 positions match TRBD1. Germline loops: CDR1 MNHEY, CDR2 SVGAGI. The CDR3 has 14 amino acids. The CDR3 DNA follows: TGCGCCAGCAGCTGGAGACAGGGGAACACTGAAGCTTTCTTT. It is translated as CASSWRQGNTEAFF.

This clonotype was seen more than once but under ten times. The V call is TRBV5-4, the J call TRBJ1-1; 8 positions match TRBD1. The CDR3 is made up of 13 amino acids. V lost 5 bases, J lost 4 bases, and 4 bases stayed unmatched. In germline, CDR1 is SGHNT, CDR2 YYREEE (reference sequence). The CDR3 DNA follows: TGTGCCAGCAGTCGTACAGGGGGCACTGAAGCTTTCTTT. It codes for CASSRTGGTEAFF.

The chain carries TRBV25-1 and TRBJ2-4; either TRBD1 or TRBD2 may supply D (5 bases each). Between the trimmed V and J ends, which lost 6 bases and 7 bases, there was a span of 13 bases. The CDR3 has 13 residues. The germline gives CDR1 MGHDK, CDR2 SYGVNS. The CDR3 bases are TGTGCCAGCAGGGGGGTATTAGGGAACATTCAGTACTTC. Translation: CASRGVLGNIQYF.

J is TRBJ2-5 and V is TRBV29-1; weak D call: TRBD1 (6 bases). The germline gives CDR1 SQVTM, CDR2 ANQGSEA. Deletions cut 8 bases from V and 7 bases from J, with 11 bases between. The CDR3 loop spans 10 amino acids. CDR3 residues: CSISRGTQYF. The CDR3 DNA follows: TGCAGCATTAGCAGGGGGACCCAGTACTTC.

This clonotype was found many times. CDR3 residues: CASTPGVDSFSNQPQHF. The CDR3 region has the DNA TGTGCCAGCACCCCGGGGGTTGACAGTTTTAGCAATCAGCCCCAGCATTTT. V and J are TRBV12-3 or TRBV12-4 and TRBJ1-5, with D possibly TRBD1 on 5 matching bases. The CDR3 consists of 17 residues. Trimming removed 7 bases from V and 0 bases from J, with 19 bases in between.

The table lists this clonotype with many counts. The V gene is TRBV6-6, the J gene TRBJ1-5; 7 nucleotides match TRBD1. CDR3 length: 16 amino acids. Germline-derived CDR1 and CDR2 are MNHNY and SVGAGI (reference sequence). Germline trimming cut 0 bases from V and 5 bases from J; bases unmatched to any gene: 7. CDR3 residues: CASSYSYGTVDQPQHF. In DNA, the CDR3 is TGTGCCAGCAGTTACTCGTACGGGACAGTGGATCAGCCCCAGCATTTT.

This clonotype occurred many times. V is TRBV4-2 and J is TRBJ2-1; 9 nucleotides line up with TRBD2. CDR3 length: 16 residues. Trimming cost V 0 bases and J 6 bases; bases outside gene matches: 6. Germline-derived CDR1 and CDR2 are LGHNA and YNFKEQ. CDR3 loop: CASSQDRERGVNEQFF. The CDR3, as DNA: TGTGCCAGCAGCCAAGATAGAGAGCGGGGGGTCAATGAGCAGTTCTTC.

As concerns this clonotype: This may be a read error: a much more frequent sequence differs by one nucleotide. The chain joins TRBV20-1 to TRBJ2-7, with TRBD1 as a possible D gene (6 bases). The CDR3 is 14 residues long. The germline gives CDR1 DFQATT, CDR2 SNEGSKA (reference sequence). The DNA of the CDR3 is TGCAGTGCCATTGGGCAGGGGCGAGGAAACGAGCAGCACTTC. It translates to CSAIGQGRGNEQHF.

This clonotype was seen only a few times. V and J are TRBV12-3 or TRBV12-4 and TRBJ2-6, with TRBD1 matching over 9 bases. This CDR3 spans 19 amino acids. The V gene end was trimmed by 5 bases and the J gene end by 2 bases; junction bases not matched to a gene: 13. CDR3 in DNA: TGTGCCAGCAGTCCCTCAGTCCCGGGACAGGGAACTGGGGCCAACGTCCTGACTTTC. Its protein is CASSPSVPGQGTGANVLTF.

This clonotype showed up just a few times. This chain links TRBV28 with TRBJ2-3, with D possibly matching TRBD1 (6 bases). Germline V gene sequence: CDR1 MDHEN, CDR2 SYDVKM. The ends were cut back, 6 bases at V and 3 bases at J, with 22 bases in the middle. CDR3 length: 17 amino acids. The CDR3 sequence: CASRPSGTGIETDTQYF. The CDR3 DNA is TGTGCCAGCAGGCCTTCCGGAACAGGGATTGAGACAGATACGCAGTATTTT.

This clonotype occurred many times. The chain links TRBV28 to TRBJ1-5, with D possibly being TRBD1 (5 bases). CDR3 size: 15 residues. Germline CDR1 MDHEN, CDR2 SYDVKM. V lost 2 bases and J lost 0, with 8 bases in between. CDR3 sequence reads: CASSLGGHSNQPQHF. CDR3 in DNA: TGTGCCAGCAGTTTAGGGGGTCATAGCAATCAGCCCCAGCATTTT.

The CDR3 DNA sequence: TGCAGCATAGACAGGGGGCGCGGGGAGACCCAGTACTTC. Translating it yields CSIDRGRGETQYF. The J gene is TRBJ2-5, the V gene TRBV29-1; TRBD1 matches at 10 bases. The CDR3 has 13 amino acids. Germline values: CDR1 SQVTM, CDR2 ANQGSEA. The ends lost 8 bases at V and 5 bases at J; junction bases unmatched: 8.

Many counts were recorded for this clonotype. The chain carries TRBV11-2 and TRBJ2-1; D remains unclear. Germline CDR1 reads SGHAT; CDR2 reads FQNNGV. Trimming cost V 2 bases and J 9 bases, with 5 bases left between them. The CDR3 spans 11 residues. DNA of the CDR3: TGTGCCAGCAGCTTAATGAGTGAGCAGTTCTTC. As protein: CASSLMSEQFF.

The J gene is TRBJ2-1, the V gene TRBV20-1; 7 nucleotides line up with TRBD2. This CDR3 has 16 residues. J was trimmed by 4 bases and V by 3 bases; bases with no gene match: 12. Per the germline V gene, CDR1 is DFQATT and CDR2 is SNEGSKA (reference sequence). The CDR3, as DNA: TGCAGTGCTAGTGAGCTAGCCGGGGGGAGATACAATGAGCAGTTCTTC. This gives the protein CSASELAGGRYNEQFF.

This clonotype was counted only a few times. The V gene is TRBV28, the J gene TRBJ2-1; no definite D call. Per the germline V gene, CDR1 is MDHEN and CDR2 is SYDVKM. This CDR3 is 16 amino acids long. The V end was cut by 4 bases, the J end by 2 bases, with 15 bases between. The DNA for the CDR3 is TGTGCCAGCAGTTCCCCCTTGCGCGGACCCTACAATGAGCAGTTCTTC. It codes for CASSSPLRGPYNEQFF.

This chain joins TRBV25-1 and TRBJ2-1; TRBD2 matches 9 bases. The germline V gene encodes CDR1 MGHDK and CDR2 SYGVNS. Unmatched junction bases numbered 9, after V lost 3 bases and J lost 9 bases. CDR3 length: 15 amino acids. CDR3 in amino acids: CASSEGGRARGEQFF. CDR3 DNA: TGTGCCAGCAGTGAGGGCGGGAGGGCCAGGGGTGAGCAGTTCTTC.

In its sample, this clonotype was seen a few times. This chain uses TRBV18 with TRBJ2-3, with a weak D call TRBD1 (6 bases). Trimming took 5 bases from V and 0 from J, leaving 9 bases between them. The CDR3 is 14 amino acids. Germline CDR1 and CDR2: KGHSH and LQKENI. CDR3 sequence: CASSGGVSTDTQYF. For the CDR3, the DNA is TGTGCCAGCTCAGGGGGCGTGAGCACAGATACGCAGTATTTT.

This clonotype was picked up many times. CDR3: CASSLALGGDTQYF. CDR3 DNA sequence: TGCGCCAGCAGCTTGGCCCTCGGGGGAGATACGCAGTATTTT. The chain couples TRBV5-1 to TRBJ2-3; TRBD2 might be the D (6 bases). The germline gives CDR1 SGHRS, CDR2 YFSETQ. The CDR3 runs 14 residues. V lost 0 bases and J lost 5, with 10 bases in between.